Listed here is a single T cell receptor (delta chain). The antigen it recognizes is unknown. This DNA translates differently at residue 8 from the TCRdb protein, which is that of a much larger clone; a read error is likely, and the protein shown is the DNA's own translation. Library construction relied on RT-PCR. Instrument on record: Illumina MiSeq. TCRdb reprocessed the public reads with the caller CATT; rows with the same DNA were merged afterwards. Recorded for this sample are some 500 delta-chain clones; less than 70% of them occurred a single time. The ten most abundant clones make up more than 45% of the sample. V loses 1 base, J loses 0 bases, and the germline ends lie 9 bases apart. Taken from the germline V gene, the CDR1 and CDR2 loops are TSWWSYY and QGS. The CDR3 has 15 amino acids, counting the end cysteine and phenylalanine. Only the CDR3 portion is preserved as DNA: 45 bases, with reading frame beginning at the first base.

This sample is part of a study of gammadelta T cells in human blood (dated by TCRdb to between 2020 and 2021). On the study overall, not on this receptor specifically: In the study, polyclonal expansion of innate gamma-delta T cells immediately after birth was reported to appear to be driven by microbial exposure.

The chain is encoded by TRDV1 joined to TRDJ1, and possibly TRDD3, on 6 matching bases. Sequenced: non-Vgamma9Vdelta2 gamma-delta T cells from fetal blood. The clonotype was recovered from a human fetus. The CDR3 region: CALGEPGEYTDKLIF. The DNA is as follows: TGTGCTCTTGGGGAACCTGGGGAATACACCGATAAACTCATCTTT.